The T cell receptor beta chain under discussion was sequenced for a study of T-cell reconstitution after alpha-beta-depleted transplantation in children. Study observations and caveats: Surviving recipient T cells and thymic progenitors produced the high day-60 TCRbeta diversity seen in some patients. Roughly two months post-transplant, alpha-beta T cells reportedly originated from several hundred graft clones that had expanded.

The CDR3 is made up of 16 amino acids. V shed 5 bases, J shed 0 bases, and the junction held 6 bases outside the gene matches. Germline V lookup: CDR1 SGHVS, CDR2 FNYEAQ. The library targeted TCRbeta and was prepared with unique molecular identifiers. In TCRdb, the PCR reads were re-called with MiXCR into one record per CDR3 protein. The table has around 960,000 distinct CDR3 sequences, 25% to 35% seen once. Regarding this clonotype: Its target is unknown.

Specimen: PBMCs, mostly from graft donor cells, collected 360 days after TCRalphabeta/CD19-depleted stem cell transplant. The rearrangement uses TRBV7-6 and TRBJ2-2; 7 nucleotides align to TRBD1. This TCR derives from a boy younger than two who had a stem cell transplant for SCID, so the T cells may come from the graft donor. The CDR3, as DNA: TGTGCCAGCAGCGGTTGGGACAGAACGAACACCGGGGAGCTGTTTTTT. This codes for CASSGWDRTNTGELFF.